This entry lists 7 T cell receptor beta chains sequenced from one sample in a study of vaccination and CD4 T cells after COVID-19. Sequencing of cultured CD4+ T cell DNA used the Oncomine TCR Beta short-read assay. TCRdb processed the PCR reads anew with MiXCR; each CDR3 protein has one entry. The data hold fewer than 9,000 distinct CDR3 sequences, with approximately 54% observed a single time. Treatment in this sample: approximately 9-day PBMC culture with coronavirus spike peptide pools or control peptides (ViraFEST assay). Their target antigens are unknown. The sample comprised CD4+ T cells from blood, cultured in vitro. The receptor set was obtained from a human donor who had recovered from COVID-19.

This clonotype turned up a few times. The chain is built from TRBV7-2 and TRBJ1-1; weak D call: TRBD1 (6 bases). Trimming removed 1 base at V and 6 bases at J, with 9 bases between. The CDR3 is made up of 13 amino acids. Germline V gene lookup returns CDR1 SGHTA and CDR2 FQGNSA. This chain's CDR3 is CASSLDRASEAFF. CDR3 sequence (DNA): TGTGCCAGCAGCTTAGACAGGGCCTCTGAAGCTTTCTTT.

This clonotype was counted a single time. This sequence joins TRBV7-2 and TRBJ2-7; no clear D gene. Germline lookup yields CDR1 SGHTA and CDR2 FQGNSA. V was shortened by 4 bases and J by 7 bases, with 8 bases between the two germline ends. The CDR3 runs 11 residues. The CDR3 region has the DNA TGTGCCAGCAGCTCCCTTATGGAGCAGTACTTC. It translates to CASSSLMEQYF.

This clonotype was picked up a small number of times. V and J are TRBV20-1 and TRBJ1-2, with D hard to call. V lost 0 bases and J lost 5, with 10 bases in between. This CDR3 has 13 amino acids. Germline values: CDR1 DFQATT, CDR2 SNEGSKA (reference sequence). CDR3 bases: TGCAGTGCTAGAGAGCAGGAGAATTATGGCTACACCTTC. Translating it yields CSAREQENYGYTF.

The genes are TRBV4-1 and TRBJ1-5; D is uncertain. The V and J ends lost 2 bases and 1 base respectively, with 12 bases between them. The germline CDR1 and CDR2 sequences are MGHRA and YSYEKL. CDR3 length: 16 amino acids. In DNA, the CDR3 is TGCGCCAGCAGCCAAAATTGGGCGGAAAGCAATCAGCCCCAGCATTTT. As protein: CASSQNWAESNQPQHF.

The V and J genes are TRBV5-6 and TRBJ2-7; D is undetermined. The CDR3 totals 12 residues. CDR1 and CDR2 from the germline V gene are SGHDT and YYEEEE. V dropped 4 bases and J dropped 4 bases, with 9 bases sitting between them. For the CDR3, the DNA is TGTGCCAGCAGCCGGATGGGATACGAGCAGTACTTC. Translated: CASSRMGYEQYF.

This chain connects TRBV27 to TRBJ1-2; a weak D match, TRBD1 (6 bases). This CDR3 contains 12 residues. The V gene's germline CDR1 is MNHEY and CDR2 SMNVEV (reference sequence). Trimming stripped 7 bases from V and 7 bases from J, with 13 bases between. The CDR3 is CASKTGAVGYTF. Written as DNA, the CDR3 is TGTGCCAGCAAGACGGGGGCGGTTGGCTACACCTTC.

V and J are TRBV12-3 or TRBV12-4 and TRBJ1-2, with TRBD1 as a possible D gene (6 bases). CDR3 length: 13 amino acids. Deletions cut 1 base from V and 4 bases from J, with 7 bases between. As DNA, the CDR3 is TGTGCCAGCAGTTTAGGCAGGGGCTATGGCTACACCTTC. Translating gives CASSLGRGYGYTF.